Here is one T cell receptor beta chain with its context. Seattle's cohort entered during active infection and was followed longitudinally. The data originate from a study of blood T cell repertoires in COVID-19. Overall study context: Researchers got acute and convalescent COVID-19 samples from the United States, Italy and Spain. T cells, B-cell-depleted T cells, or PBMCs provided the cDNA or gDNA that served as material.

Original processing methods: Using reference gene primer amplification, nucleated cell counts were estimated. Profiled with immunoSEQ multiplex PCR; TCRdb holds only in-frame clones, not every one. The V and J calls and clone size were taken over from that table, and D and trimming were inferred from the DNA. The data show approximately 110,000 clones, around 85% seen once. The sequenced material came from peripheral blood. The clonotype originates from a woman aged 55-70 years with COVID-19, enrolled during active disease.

CDR3 sequence (DNA): TGTGCCAGCAGACGGACAGGGGATAACTATGGCTACACCTTC. This translates into CASRRTGDNYGYTF. This rearrangement joins TRBV6-5 to TRBJ1-2; 9 bases fit TRBD1. V lost 6 bases, J lost 1 base, and 3 bases stayed unmatched. The germline V gene encodes CDR1 MNHEY and CDR2 SVGAGI. The CDR3 is made up of 14 amino acids.